This TCR beta chain was identified in a study of shared clonotypes between healthy human individuals. The CDR3 runs to 17 residues. Germline V gives CDR1 LNHDA, CDR2 SQIVND (reference sequence). J gave up 5 bases and V 6 bases, and 16 bases lay outside the gene matches. TCRdb's copy holds only in-frame clones and misses some; the assay was immunoSEQ multiplex PCR. The repertoire holds about 1.1 million clones, around three quarters seen once, with 0.89% in the top ten. This receptor was identified in a man aged 18 to 30 in good health. Some clones in this sample may be carry-over from other donors' samples. V is TRBV19 and J is TRBJ2-1, with TRBD2 identical over 7 bases. Sequenced input: memory CD4+ T cells from PBMCs. Regarding subset: CD45RA-negative fraction. CDR3 coding DNA: TGTGCCAGTAGGAACCCTTGGGCGGGAGACGGAAACAATGAGCAGTTCTTC. The encoded protein is CASRNPWAGDGNNEQFF. Drawing the rest from reference TRBV19 and TRBJ2-1, the complete variable domain is DGGITQSPKYLFRKEGQNVTLSCEQNLNHDAMYWYRQDPGQGLRLIYYSQIVNDFQKGDIAEGYSVSREKKESFPLTVTSAQKNPTAFYLCASRNPWAGDGNNEQFFGPGTRLTVL.